Listed below are T cell receptor beta chains from one sample, sequenced in a study of shared clonotypes between healthy human individuals. Method: immunoSEQ multiplex PCR; TCRdb's copy keeps in-frame clones and lacks some. The sample consists of millions of clones, about 95% of them appearing once. The sequencing input was naive CD8+ T cells sorted from blood. These receptors were collected from a man aged 18 to 35 in good health. Both conserved end residues are part of each CDR3. Fields, in order: J gene, clone size, D gene, V gene, CDR3 protein, CDR3 DNA. A D gene is named only where the DNA matches it firmly. Rows give clone size only sometimes, using once, few, many, or a class for an expanded clone.

j_gene: TRBJ2-6; abundance: few; d_gene: NA; v_gene: TRBV7-9; CDR3aa: CASSLNSGANVLTF; CDR3nt: TGTGCCAGCAGCTTGAACTCTGGGGCCAACGTCCTGACTTTC
j_gene: TRBJ2-3; abundance: NA; d_gene: TRBD2; v_gene: TRBV10-3; CDR3aa: CAISALEAGGSTDTQYF; CDR3nt: TGTGCCATCAGTGCATTAGAAGCGGGAGGAAGCACAGATACGCAGTATTTT
j_gene: TRBJ2-5; abundance: once; d_gene: NA; v_gene: TRBV7-9; CDR3aa: CASSLDQETQYF; CDR3nt: TGTGCCAGCAGCCTAGACCAAGAGACCCAGTACTTC
j_gene: TRBJ2-7; abundance: NA; d_gene: NA; v_gene: TRBV6-1; CDR3aa: CASSILTTGSYEQYF; CDR3nt: TGTGCCAGCAGCATACTGACCACTGGCTCCTACGAGCAGTACTTC
j_gene: TRBJ1-1; abundance: NA; d_gene: TRBD1; v_gene: TRBV30; CDR3aa: CAWSALDRGPYRVPEAFF; CDR3nt: TGTGCCTGGAGTGCTCTCGACAGGGGGCCTTATCGGGTGCCTGAAGCTTTCTTT
j_gene: TRBJ2-5; abundance: NA; d_gene: NA; v_gene: TRBV27; CDR3aa: CASRGWGQETQYF; CDR3nt: TGTGCCAGCAGGGGATGGGGGCAAGAGACCCAGTACTTC
j_gene: TRBJ2-3; abundance: NA; d_gene: NA; v_gene: TRBV9; CDR3aa: CASSGGGGDTQYF; CDR3nt: TGTGCCAGCAGCGGGGGAGGTGGAGATACGCAGTATTTT
j_gene: TRBJ2-7; abundance: NA; d_gene: TRBD2; v_gene: TRBV6-6; CDR3aa: CASSGTSAPYEQYF; CDR3nt: TGTGCCAGCAGCGGAACTAGCGCACCCTACGAGCAGTACTTC
j_gene: TRBJ2-1; abundance: NA; d_gene: NA; v_gene: TRBV27; CDR3aa: CASSYQRLDVSYNEQFF; CDR3nt: TGTGCCAGCAGTTATCAGAGACTAGACGTATCCTACAATGAGCAGTTCTTC
j_gene: TRBJ2-7; abundance: once; d_gene: NA; v_gene: TRBV6-1; CDR3aa: CASSERGSSYEQYF; CDR3nt: TGTGCCAGCAGTGAAAGGGGGAGCTCCTACGAGCAGTACTTC
j_gene: TRBJ2-1; abundance: NA; d_gene: NA; v_gene: TRBV5-6; CDR3aa: CASSFLEGDEQFF; CDR3nt: TGTGCCAGCAGCTTTCTAGAGGGCGATGAGCAGTTCTTC